This T cell receptor (beta chain) was observed in a study of Graves' ophthalmopathy and Graves' hyperthyroidism. Study observations and caveats: Blood samples also showed most expanded thyroid clonotypes exceeding 0.001 frequency.

Germline loops: CDR1 ENHRY, CDR2 SYGVKD. The CDR3 is made up of 12 amino acids. Trimming stripped 10 bases from V and 6 bases from J, with 16 bases between. Amplified TCR beta CDR3 regions were obtained using RNA transcripts as template. The workflow started with a first-round RT-PCR run with HTBI primers and then moved on to a second-round multiplex PCR. One entry per CDR3 protein, called by TCRdb with MiXCR from the multiplex PCR reads. Among 230,000 or so distinct CDR3 sequences listed, less than 55% were seen once. Certain patients were not enrolled. These were patients with other autoimmune diseases, uncontrolled infections, pregnancy or lactation. Note on this clonotype: Its antigen remains unknown.

The chain couples TRBV10-3 to TRBJ2-7, with D maybe TRBD1 (5 bases). The sequencing sample was made of peripheral blood. The TCR was taken from an adult man with Graves' ophthalmopathy. CDR3: CASSADSGEQYF. The CDR3 DNA follows: TGTGCCAGCAGCGCAGACAGTGGCGAGCAGTACTTC.